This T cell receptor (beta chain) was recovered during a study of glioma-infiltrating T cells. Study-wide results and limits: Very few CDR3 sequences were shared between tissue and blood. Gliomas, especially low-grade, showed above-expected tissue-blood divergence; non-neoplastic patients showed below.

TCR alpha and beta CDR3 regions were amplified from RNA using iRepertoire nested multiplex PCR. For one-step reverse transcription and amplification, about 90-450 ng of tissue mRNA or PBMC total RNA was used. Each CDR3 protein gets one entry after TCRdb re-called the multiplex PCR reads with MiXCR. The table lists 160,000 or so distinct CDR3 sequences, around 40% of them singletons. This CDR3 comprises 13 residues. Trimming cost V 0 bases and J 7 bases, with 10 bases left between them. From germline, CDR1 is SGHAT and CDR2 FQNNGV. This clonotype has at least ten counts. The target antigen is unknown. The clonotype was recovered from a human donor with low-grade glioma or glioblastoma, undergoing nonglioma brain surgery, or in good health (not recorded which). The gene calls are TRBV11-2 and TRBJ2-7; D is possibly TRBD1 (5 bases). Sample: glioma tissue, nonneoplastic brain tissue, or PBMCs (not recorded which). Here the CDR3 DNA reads TGTGCCAGCAGCTTAGAAAGGGGCAGGGAGCAGTACTTC. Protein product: CASSLERGREQYF.